One T cell receptor (beta chain) is described in this entry. Its target is not known. This table comes from immunoSEQ multiplex PCR, and its TCRdb copy is limited to in-frame clones, with some not included. The sample has about 2 million clones, around 96% seen once; the top ten hold around 1.2%. This specimen belongs to a study of shared clonotypes between healthy human individuals. Study-wide results and limits: Shared clonotypes: approximately 4.5% naive CD4, around 3.5% naive CD8, roughly 2.4% memory CD4, approximately 0.4% memory CD8.

Germline CDR1 PRHDT, CDR2 FYEKMQ (reference sequence). V was clipped by 1 base and J by 2 bases, with 8 bases between them. This CDR3 has 14 amino acids. CD45RO-negative, CCR7-positively selected cells formed the naive CD8 fraction, excluding terminally differentiated effector memory CD45RA+ cells. Source material: naive CD8+ T cells sorted from blood. This chain links TRBV13 with TRBJ1-1; D not resolved. This TCR was recovered from a man younger than 35 in good health. The CDR3 loop is CASSLVRENTEAFF. The CDR3 DNA follows: TGTGCCAGCAGCTTAGTGAGGGAAAACACTGAAGCTTTCTTT.